Described below is a single T cell receptor (beta chain) sequence and its context. Antigen unknown. This CDR3 has 14 amino acids. V lost 9 bases to trimming and J lost 4 bases, with 19 bases between them. CDR1 and CDR2 (germline): MDHEN, SYDVKM. This sample stems from a study of OX40 agonist ivuxolimab in advanced cancers. Study information: Therapy given before enrollment (anti-PD-1, anti-PD-L1 or anti-CTLA-4) was allowed, and 35% to 45% had some. Study conclusions and caveats: CD8+ T cells were the subset that, on average, had more expanded clones than CD4+.

Only in-frame clones appear in the TCRdb table, and some are missing; sequencing was by immunoSEQ multiplex PCR. This sample carries 60,000 to 65,000 clones, roughly four fifths of them seen once, and the ten largest clones take approximately 2.2%. This chain links TRBV28 with TRBJ2-7, with D perhaps assigned TRBD1 or TRBD2 (5 bases each). The sample consisted of CD4+ or CD8+ T cells sorted from blood, taken in a trial of the OX40 agonist ivuxolimab. The clonotype originates from an adult with an advanced solid tumor such as melanoma, head and neck, liver or kidney cancer. CDR3 DNA: TGTGCCAGTCGGACCGGACATTCGGGATACGAGCAGTACTTC. Residues: CASRTGHSGYEQYF.